This TCR beta chain was sequenced during a study of blood T cell repertoires in COVID-19. Background on the study: COVID-19 samples from acute and convalescent phases originated in the United States, Italy and Spain. From T cells, B-cell-depleted T cells, or PBMCs came the material, which was cDNA or gDNA.

This CDR3 has 12 amino acids. V lost 5 bases to trimming and J lost 6 bases, with 10 bases between them. The germline CDR1 and CDR2 sequences are KGHSH and LQKENI. In the authors' workflow: How many nucleated cells were present was estimated from reference gene primer amplification. Repertoires were generated with immunoSEQ multiplex PCR, while TCRdb's copy carries only in-frame clones and drops some. V, J and clone size reflect that table, while D and trimming were determined from the DNA. The sample records some 180,000 clones, 80% to 85% being singletons. V usage is TRBV18 and J usage is TRBJ1-2; possibly TRBD1 for D (5 bases). Sequences were obtained from peripheral blood. This clonotype was sampled from a woman in her thirties or forties with COVID-19, enrolled during active disease. As DNA, the CDR3 is TGTGCCAGCTCATTAAAAGGGGATGGCTACACCTTC. Encoded protein: CASSLKGDGYTF.